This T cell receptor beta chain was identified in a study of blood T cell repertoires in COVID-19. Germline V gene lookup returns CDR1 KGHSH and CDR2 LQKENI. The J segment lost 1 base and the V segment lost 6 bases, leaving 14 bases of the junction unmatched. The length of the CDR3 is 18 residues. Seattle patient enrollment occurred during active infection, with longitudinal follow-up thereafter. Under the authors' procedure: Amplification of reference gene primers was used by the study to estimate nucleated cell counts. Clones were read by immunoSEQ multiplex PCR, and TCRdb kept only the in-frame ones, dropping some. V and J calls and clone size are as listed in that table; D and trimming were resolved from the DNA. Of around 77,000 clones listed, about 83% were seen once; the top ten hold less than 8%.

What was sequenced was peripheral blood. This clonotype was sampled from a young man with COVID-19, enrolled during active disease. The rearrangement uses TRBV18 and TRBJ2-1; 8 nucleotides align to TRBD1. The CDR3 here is CASSPTLGQGRSYNEQFF. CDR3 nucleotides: TGTGCCAGCTCGCCAACCCTCGGACAGGGAAGATCCTACAATGAGCAGTTCTTC.